These 5 T cell receptor beta chains share one sample of origin, sequenced in a study of T cell changes during pregnancy in multiple sclerosis. TCRdb keeps only in-frame clones here, not all; method: immunoSEQ multiplex PCR. The table has around 35,000 clones, 90% seen once. The sequences come from CD8+ T cells from peripheral blood mononuclear cells, collected before pregnancy. Receptors were obtained from a female donor with multiple sclerosis, enrolled in a pregnancy study.

The J gene is TRBJ1-1, the V gene TRBV4-2, with D unresolved. Looked up from germline, CDR1 is LGHNA and CDR2 is YNFKEQ. CDR3 length equals 13 residues. V was pared by 1 base and J by 4 bases, with 7 bases between. CDR3 sequence reads: CASSQVEGTEAFF. The CDR3 bases are TGTGCCAGCAGCCAAGTTGAGGGCACTGAAGCTTTCTTT.

The V gene is TRBV9, the J gene TRBJ2-7; weak D call: TRBD2 (5 bases). V was cut by 4 bases and J by 3 bases, with 14 bases left in between. The germline V gene has CDR1 SGDLS and CDR2 YYNGEE. There are 14 residues in the CDR3. In DNA, the CDR3 is TGTGCCAGCAGCCCCGGACTGGCACACTACGAGCAGTACTTC. Translation: CASSPGLAHYEQYF.

V gene TRBV29-1 combines with J gene TRBJ2-5; 8 bases align to TRBD1. V trimming: 5 bases; J trimming: 5 bases; junction bases outside the gene matches: 7. This CDR3 spans 13 amino acids. From germline, CDR1 is SQVTM and CDR2 ANQGSEA. For the CDR3, the DNA is TGCAGCGTTTATACAGGGGGTAGGGAGACCCAGTACTTC. This translates into CSVYTGGRETQYF.

This chain connects TRBV19 to TRBJ1-1; 10 nucleotides line up with TRBD1. This CDR3 spans 13 amino acids. V shed 7 bases, J shed 8 bases, and the junction held 7 bases outside the gene matches. The V gene's germline CDR1 is LNHDA and CDR2 SQIVND (reference sequence). CDR3 sequence: CASTDRGSREAFF. CDR3 sequence (DNA): TGTGCCAGTACGGACAGGGGGTCGAGAGAAGCTTTCTTT. Filled out from reference TRBV19 and TRBJ1-1, the complete variable domain reads DGGITQSPKYLFRKEGQNVTLSCEQNLNHDAMYWYRQDPGQGLRLIYYSQIVNDFQKGDIAEGYSVSREKKESFPLTVTSAQKNPTAFYLCASTDRGSREAFFGQGTRLTVV.

The chain combines TRBV10-3 with TRBJ2-3, with D tentatively TRBD2 (5 bases). Germline lookup yields CDR1 ENHRY and CDR2 SYGVKD. V lost 10 bases and J 2 bases, leaving 16 bases between the germline ends. This CDR3 is built from 14 residues. The CDR3 nucleotides read TGTGCCAGCAAGAGAGCGGACCTCACAGATACGCAGTATTTT. This translates into CASKRADLTDTQYF.